This T cell receptor beta chain was sequenced for a study of Graves' ophthalmopathy and Graves' hyperthyroidism (dated by TCRdb to 2017 to 2018). As for the study more broadly: Stable hyperthyroidism was defined as no progression to ophthalmopathy within 18 months of follow-up. In total, over 130 blood samples were TCR-sequenced: under 45 ophthalmopathy, some 75 hyperthyroidism and some 17 hyperthyroidism-to-ophthalmopathy patients. In five or six hyperthyroidism patients, T-cell repertoires of thyroid tissue and blood were compared. To explore V-J signatures that separate ophthalmopathy from hyperthyroidism, a discovery set of about a hundred patients was enrolled, consisting of under 50 with ophthalmopathy and some 59 with stable hyperthyroidism. TCR beta repertoire signatures were used to distinguish Graves' ophthalmopathy from Graves' hyperthyroidism and to predict progression to ophthalmopathy. After sampling, hyperthyroidism patients received methimazole starting at 30 mg daily, and ophthalmopathy patients received high-dose intravenous methylprednisolone. For independent validation, a separate cohort was made up of approximately 18 hyperthyroidism patients plus 17 patients who later progressed from hyperthyroidism to ophthalmopathy.

The hyperthyroidism patients were 18 to 65 years old and newly diagnosed, with a disease duration of less than 2 months. Patients with other autoimmune diseases, uncontrolled infections, pregnancy or lactation were excluded. Clinical symptoms, serum thyroxine, TRAb, thyroid ultrasound and orbital computed tomography were used for diagnosis. Trizol reagent was used to extract the total RNA, and its quality was then checked on an Agilent 2100 Bioanalyzer. With respect to this clonotype: Its antigen remains undetermined. Per-base qualities were not stored, and no clone one base away is much larger.

After removal of 3 bases from V and 5 bases from J, the junction retains 11 bases not matched to a gene. The CDR3 spans 16 residues, from the cysteine through the phenylalanine. The sequence is cut down to CDR3 DNA, 48 bases in frame from base 1. General findings and caveats noted by the study authors: In validation, the model predicted ophthalmopathy progression with roughly 68% sensitivity and less than 80% specificity; 12 predicted patients were CT-confirmed with GO in a median of around 6.5 months. In cross-validation, the 13-signature model distinguished ophthalmopathy from stable hyperthyroidism with more than 85% sensitivity and 81.08% specificity, while in the test set the corresponding values were about 80% and 75%. No statistical method was used to predetermine the sample size, and group allocation was not hidden from the investigators. Most of the expanded thyroid clonotypes with a frequency above 0.001 were also detected in blood, and it was suggested that the thyroid immune response may be reflected by blood repertoires.

For repertoire sequencing, the TCR beta CDR3 regions were amplified from RNA transcripts. HTBI primers and the Qiagen OneStep RT-PCR kit were used in a first-round RT-PCR, which was followed by a second-round multiplex PCR, size selection and purification. The libraries underwent paired-end sequencing with 100 bp reads on an Illumina HiSeq2000. The paper's processing steps were these. SOAPnuke was used to process the reads, throwing out any read that had adapters, had uncalled bases, had a mean Phred below 15, or lacked an exact constant-primer or identifier match. COPE v1.2.5 was used to merge the high-quality paired reads. Each unique nucleotide sequence was treated as a clonotype, and MiTCR v1.1 was used to align the clonotypes to the IMGT TRB V, D and J references. Analysis was restricted to V-J combinations with a frequency above 0.0001, which covered roughly 99% of repertoires. For each V-J combination, a TCR clonal expansion and chaos score was defined as the ratio of F50 clonal expansion to chaos observed in the TCRdist matrix. Welch's t-statistics and random forest were used to narrow the features down to approximately 13 V-J combinations, which were then fed into a naive Bayes classifier. Thyroid-blood repertoire similarity was quantified with the Morisita-Horn index. Using fastp at Q25 and MiXCR, TCRdb reprocessed the public reads and kept productive beta chains. Rows with a matching CDR3 protein are joined into one entry that keeps the most common DNA and genes. TCRdb's processing, not the authors', yielded these V and J calls. This sample is represented by approximately 540,000 distinct CDR3 sequences; approximately 35% of them were singletons. Around 4% of the sample rests with the top ten.

The chain is made from TRBV12-3 or TRBV12-4 and TRBJ1-1, with 8 bases aligning to TRBD1. The source is an adult man with Graves' hyperthyroidism. Material: peripheral blood or thyroid tissue (not recorded which). The CDR3 protein sequence reads: CASSLFPTGGSTEAFF. Read as DNA, the sequence is TGTGCCAGCAGTTTGTTCCCTACAGGGGGGAGTACTGAAGCTTTCTTT.